This TCR beta chain was identified in a study of cytomegalovirus exposure and HLA in healthy donors. Study results and caveats: Cytomegalovirus association was listed for 164 TCR beta chains. Earlier analysis yielded a pattern in which most TCR beta V segments were productive about 90% or about 30% of the time.

Use of 60 Vbeta and 13 Jbeta primers characterized the PCR. Some clones are missing from TCRdb's copy, which holds only in-frame ones; the method was immunoSEQ multiplex PCR. The sample has 160,000 or so clones, over 70% seen once. With respect to this clone: Its antigen remains unknown.

The V segment lost 5 bases and the J segment 6 bases; nucleotides outside the gene matches: 8. This CDR3 is 14 amino acids long. Germline CDR1 reads SGHRS; CDR2 reads YFSETQ. The gene calls are TRBV5-1 and TRBJ1-1; TRBD1 matches 9 bases. Source material: PBMCs. The sequence was obtained from a woman in her forties or fifties in good health and CMV-seronegative. DNA of the CDR3: TGCGCCAGCAGAGAGACAGGGGGAGGGCCTGAAGCTTTCTTT. It translates to CASRETGGGPEAFF.